Described below is a single TCR beta chain sequence and its context. These data are taken from a study of T cell responses to AZD1222 COVID-19 vaccine. Sequenced by immunoSEQ multiplex PCR; TCRdb stores in-frame clones only, minus some. The sample carries roughly 150,000 clones, about 91% recorded once. V was clipped by 0 bases and J by 0 bases, with 5 bases between them. CDR1 is SGHDN, CDR2 FVKESK, per germline. This CDR3 region has 14 residues. The chain couples TRBV14 to TRBJ1-1, with D unresolved. The sequence was obtained from an adult in good health. This sample comprised peripheral blood, obtained on day 0 of MenACWY control vaccination. CDR3 region: CASSQDWVNTEAFF. The CDR3 DNA follows: TGTGCCAGCAGCCAAGATTGGGTGAACACTGAAGCTTTCTTT.